This entry describes one TCR beta chain. These data are taken from a study of blood T cell repertoires in COVID-19. Whole-study context: From the United States, Italy and Spain came samples of acute and convalescent COVID-19.

Between the trimmed V and J ends, which lost 2 bases and 4 bases, there was a span of 12 bases. The CDR3 loop spans 15 amino acids. Per the germline V gene, CDR1 is MDHEN and CDR2 is SYDVKM. The repertoire was sequenced with immunoSEQ multiplex PCR; TCRdb's copy has only in-frame clones and lacks some. The repertoire consists of about 87,000 clones, with approximately 92% occurring once and the leading ten covering 5.2%. The TCR comes from a woman at least 80 years old with active COVID-19. The gene calls are TRBV28 and TRBJ2-1, with D perhaps TRBD1 (5 bases). Input material: peripheral blood. The CDR3: CASSLTQGRYNEQFF. The CDR3 DNA reads as TGTGCCAGCAGTTTAACGCAGGGAAGGTACAATGAGCAGTTCTTC.